This is a list of T cell receptor beta chains from one sample in a study of T cells in Graves' hyperthyroidism and ophthalmopathy. TCRdb independently ran MiXCR on the multiplex PCR reads; one entry per CDR3 protein. The table records roughly 200,000 distinct CDR3 sequences, approximately 20% of them present only once. Sequences were obtained from blood. Receptors were obtained from a man in his forties with Graves' hyperthyroidism. The CDR3 runs from the conserved cysteine through the conserved F or W. Each record gives: D gene, V gene, J gene, clone size, CDR3 protein, CDR3 DNA. A D gene is named only where the DNA matches it firmly. A row's size may be missing; if present it is once, few, many or a size class.

TRBD1	TRBV11-1	TRBJ2-1	many	CASSPSDRAPNEQFF	TGTGCCAGCAGCCCCTCGGACAGGGCCCCCAATGAGCAGTTCTTC
NA	TRBV28	TRBJ1-5	many	CATHRNRNQPQHF	TGTGCCACCCATAGGAATCGAAATCAGCCCCAGCATTTT
NA	TRBV5-1	TRBJ2-1	many	CASSLVDSYNEQFF	TGCGCCAGCAGCTTGGTGGACAGCTACAATGAGCAGTTCTTC
NA	TRBV3-1	TRBJ1-2	many	CASSQVLSAGGYTF	TGTGCCAGCAGCCAAGTGTTGTCCGCGGGTGGCTACACCTTC
TRBD1	TRBV27	TRBJ2-1	many	CATRRGRENEQFF	TGTGCCACCCGAAGGGGGCGAGAAAATGAGCAGTTCTTC
NA	TRBV9	TRBJ1-2	NA	CASSRHEDGNYGYTF	TGTGCCAGCAGCCGACACGAGGACGGCAACTATGGCTACACCTTC
NA	TRBV15	TRBJ2-1	many	CATTSSDYNEQFF	TGTGCCACCACTTCGTCTGACTACAATGAGCAGTTCTTC
TRBD2	TRBV10-3	TRBJ2-1	many	CAISGGLAGNNEQFF	TGTGCCATCAGTGGGGGACTAGCGGGGAACAATGAGCAGTTCTTC
NA	TRBV19	TRBJ2-2	NA	CASSQGWANTGELFF	TGTGCCAGTAGCCAAGGTTGGGCGAACACCGGGGAGCTGTTTTTT
TRBD1	TRBV9	TRBJ1-6	NA	CASSARIGTGDSPLHF	TGTGCCAGCAGCGCCCGAATTGGGACAGGGGATTCACCCCTCCACTTT
TRBD1	TRBV5-1	TRBJ2-1	many	CASRSGQGDSGTQFF	TGCGCCAGCAGATCGGGACAGGGGGATAGCGGGACGCAGTTCTTC
TRBD1	TRBV20-1	TRBJ1-4	NA	CSGRQGRKEKLFF	TGCAGTGGCCGACAGGGGAGGAAGGAAAAACTGTTTTTT
NA	TRBV27	TRBJ2-7	NA	CASRGEIHEQYF	TGTGCCAGCAGGGGGGAGATTCACGAGCAGTACTTC
NA	TRBV7-8	TRBJ2-2	many	CASSLASGPNTGELFF	TGTGCCAGCAGCTTAGCGTCGGGCCCGAACACCGGGGAGCTGTTTTTT
NA	TRBV7-3	TRBJ2-3	few	CASSLIGGDTQYF	TGTGCCAGCAGCTTGATAGGGGGAGATACGCAGTATTTT
NA	TRBV18	TRBJ1-5	few	CASSPRDNRNQPQHF	TGTGCCAGCTCACCACGGGACAATCGCAATCAGCCCCAGCATTTT
NA	TRBV28	TRBJ1-5	NA	CASRKWFGGGSQPQHF	TGTGCCAGCAGGAAATGGTTCGGGGGAGGGAGTCAGCCCCAGCATTTT
NA	TRBV6-6	TRBJ1-1	few	CASSYQGLNTEAFF	TGTGCCAGCAGTTACCAAGGATTGAACACTGAAGCTTTCTTT
NA	TRBV6-2/TRBV6-3	TRBJ2-7	many	CASSYLDGFMYEQYF	TGTGCCAGCAGTTACCTAGATGGCTTCATGTACGAGCAGTACTTC
TRBD2	TRBV14	TRBJ2-1	NA	CASSFDVAGDDEQFF	TGTGCCAGCAGCTTTGATGTAGCGGGAGACGATGAGCAGTTCTTC
NA	TRBV30	TRBJ1-2	many	CAWSVGGGLYGYTF	TGTGCCTGGAGTGTTGGTGGGGGCCTCTATGGCTACACCTTC
NA	TRBV6-8	TRBJ1-2	many	CASSSLRRERAYGYTF	TGTGCCAGCAGTTCCCTGAGGCGGGAAAGGGCCTATGGCTACACCTTC
NA	TRBV5-4	TRBJ2-5	few	CASSFSQGQETQYF	TGTGCCAGCAGCTTCTCCCAGGGCCAAGAGACCCAGTACTTC
TRBD1	TRBV7-2	TRBJ2-7	many	CASSSSGTGAEQYF	TGTGCCAGCAGCTCTTCCGGGACAGGGGCCGAGCAGTACTTC
NA	TRBV9	TRBJ1-2	many	CASSARNYGYTF	TGTGCCAGCAGCGCTAGGAACTATGGCTACACCTTC
NA	TRBV7-2	TRBJ2-2	NA	CASSLEWGNTGELFF	TGTGCCAGCAGCTTAGAGTGGGGGAACACCGGGGAGCTGTTTTTT
NA	TRBV9	TRBJ2-2	NA	CASSGLVSGELFF	TGTGCCAGCAGCGGACTAGTATCCGGGGAGCTGTTTTTT
NA	TRBV7-2	TRBJ1-3	many	CASSFGGGTGNTIYF	TGTGCCAGCAGCTTCGGGGGGGGAACTGGAAACACCATATATTTT
TRBD2	TRBV19	TRBJ2-1	NA	CASSIPSTSGGGEQFF	TGTGCCAGTAGTATCCCTTCGACTAGCGGGGGAGGTGAGCAGTTCTTC
TRBD1	TRBV12-3/TRBV12-4	TRBJ2-2	many	CASSFDRAGELFF	TGTGCCAGCAGTTTCGACAGGGCCGGGGAGCTGTTTTTT
NA	TRBV27	TRBJ2-7	many	CASSLGGSIWAEQYF	TGTGCCAGCAGTTTAGGGGGGTCTATTTGGGCCGAGCAGTACTTC
NA	TRBV7-2	TRBJ2-7	many	CASSGQPTAAYEQYF	TGTGCCAGCAGCGGACAGCCGACGGCAGCCTACGAGCAGTACTTC
TRBD2	TRBV7-3	TRBJ2-1	many	CASSSSGGVNEQFF	TGTGCCAGCAGCTCTAGCGGGGGGGTCAATGAGCAGTTCTTC
NA	TRBV7-8	TRBJ2-3	many	CASSFTFSGDTQYF	TGTGCCAGCAGCTTTACCTTTAGTGGAGATACGCAGTATTTT
NA	TRBV2	TRBJ2-2	NA	CASKPTNTGELFF	TGTGCCAGCAAACCCACGAACACCGGGGAGCTGTTTTTT
NA	TRBV30	TRBJ2-3	many	CAWSDQTRGSDTQYF	TGTGCCTGGAGTGACCAGACTAGAGGATCCGATACGCAGTATTTT
TRBD1	TRBV5-1	TRBJ2-2	many	CASSLSGTGTTGELFF	TGCGCCAGCAGCTTATCCGGGACAGGGACCACCGGGGAGCTGTTTTTT
TRBD1	TRBV19	TRBJ2-1	NA	CASSIRDRGRKNEQFF	TGTGCCAGTAGTATTAGGGACAGGGGGCGCAAAAATGAGCAGTTCTTC
NA	TRBV30	TRBJ2-7	many	CAWSVGYSTYEQYF	TGTGCCTGGAGTGTTGGTTACAGCACCTACGAGCAGTACTTC
NA	TRBV18	TRBJ2-3	many	CASSPPGTQYF	TGTGCCAGCTCACCACCGGGCACGCAGTATTTT
NA	TRBV5-1	TRBJ2-2	many	CASSPGLLIVGTGELFF	TGCGCCAGCAGCCCGGGGCTATTGATCGTCGGCACCGGGGAGCTGTTTTTT
TRBD1	TRBV24-1	TRBJ2-1	many	CATSVSGTGANEQFF	TGTGCCACCAGTGTTTCCGGGACAGGGGCCAATGAGCAGTTCTTC
NA	TRBV4-3	TRBJ1-2	few	CASSQAPGLGRGTYTF	TGCGCCAGCAGCCAAGCCCCCGGGCTGGGACGCGGAACCTACACCTTC
NA	TRBV30	TRBJ1-6	NA	CASTGGSYSSYNSPLHF	TGTGCCTCCACAGGCGGGTCGTATAGCTCCTATAATTCACCCCTCCACTTT
TRBD1	TRBV6-1	TRBJ1-2	many	CASTSGPRDRVFGYTF	TGTGCCAGCACCTCAGGGCCCCGGGACAGGGTCTTCGGCTACACCTTC
NA	TRBV4-3	TRBJ1-3	few	CASSPTDGSSGNTIYF	TGCGCCAGCAGCCCAACGGACGGGAGCTCTGGAAACACCATATATTTT
NA	TRBV24-1	TRBJ2-1	NA	CATSGEEVSYNEQFF	TGTGCCACCAGCGGAGAGGAGGTCTCCTACAATGAGCAGTTCTTC
TRBD2	TRBV7-2	TRBJ2-5	many	CASSSPPRRGIQETQYF	TGTGCCAGCAGCTCCCCCCCTAGGCGGGGGATTCAAGAGACCCAGTACTTC
NA	TRBV18	TRBJ1-5	NA	CASSPGEGQPQHF	TGTGCCAGCTCACCAGGGGAGGGTCAGCCCCAGCATTTT
TRBD1	TRBV11-2	TRBJ2-7	many	CASSLDLTGQGDEQYF	TGTGCCAGCAGCTTAGATCTAACGGGACAGGGGGACGAGCAGTACTTC
NA	TRBV7-2	TRBJ2-3	few	CASSLVGGAVTDTQYF	TGTGCCAGCAGCTTAGTTGGGGGCGCTGTAACAGATACGCAGTATTTT
NA	TRBV2	TRBJ2-3	many	CASREIRGTDTQYF	TGTGCCAGCAGGGAAATAAGGGGCACAGATACGCAGTATTTT